This T cell receptor (beta chain) was documented in a study of spatial heterogeneity in lung cancer. General study results and limits: In tumors, expanded intratumoral alpha and beta TCR counts tracked mutation counts. Regional and ubiquitous nonsynonymous mutations were tracked by counts of regional and ubiquitous expanded TCRs, respectively.

This clonotype is termed medium-sized. Antigen specificity is unknown. A unique molecular identifier was attached to every TCR cDNA molecule. TCRdb fed the 5' RACE reads into MiXCR, producing one record per CDR3 protein. The data show approximately 4,300 distinct CDR3 sequences, roughly 6.3% seen once. The time point denotes: sample taken at primary tumor resection. From tumor, nontumor lung or frozen PBMC, whole RNA was taken unsorted for sequencing. The CDR3 totals 16 residues. V gave up 5 bases and J gave up 8 bases, with 25 bases separating them. The germline CDR1 and CDR2 sequences are DFQATT and SNEGSKA (reference sequence).

Material: lung tumor tissue, obtained at surgery. The chain joins TRBV20-1 to TRBJ2-1; perhaps TRBD1 as D (6 bases). The TCR sequence derives from a male donor with early-stage non-small cell lung cancer. CDR3 region: CSAQDSGGHLWDEQFF. Written as DNA, the CDR3 is TGCAGTGCTCAGGACAGTGGGGGTCATTTGTGGGATGAGCAGTTCTTC.